The 8 T cell receptor beta chains below come from one sample, sequenced in a study of cytomegalovirus exposure and HLA in healthy donors. Vbeta (60) and Jbeta (13) primers were used in the PCR. The assay was immunoSEQ multiplex PCR, and TCRdb's table has in-frame clones only and misses some. The sample consists of about 120,000 clones, 80% of them appearing once. What was sequenced was PBMCs. The receptor set was obtained from a man aged 25 to 45 in good health and CMV-seronegative.

The rearrangement joins TRBV11-3 to TRBJ2-1, with 12 bases lining up with TRBD2. Trimming cost V 0 bases and J 4 bases; bases outside gene matches: 1. The CDR3 covers 16 residues. Per germline, CDR1 SGHNT and CDR2 YENEEA. The CDR3 protein is CASSLETSGRYNEQFF. The CDR3 DNA follows: TGTGCCAGCAGCTTAGAGACTAGCGGGAGATACAATGAGCAGTTCTTC.

V and J are TRBV5-6 and TRBJ1-2; the D gene is possibly TRBD1 (6 bases). The length of the CDR3 is 14 residues. V lost 2 bases and J 5 bases, leaving 13 bases between the germline ends. Germline V gene sequence: CDR1 SGHDT, CDR2 YYEEEE. The CDR3 protein is CASSFDGGRYGYTF. As DNA, the CDR3 is TGTGCCAGCAGCTTTGATGGGGGCAGGTATGGCTACACCTTC.

This clone occurred a few times. The chain is built from TRBV5-5 and TRBJ1-1; the D gene is possibly TRBD1 (5 bases). V dropped 4 bases and J dropped 2 bases, with 15 bases sitting between them. The CDR3 consists of 15 residues. Looked up from germline, CDR1 is SGHKS and CDR2 is YYEKEE (reference sequence). CDR3 sequence reads: CASSPQATANTEAFF. The CDR3 nucleotides are TGTGCCAGCAGCCCCCAGGCGACAGCTAACACTGAAGCTTTCTTT.

This clone was seen a handful of times. V and J are TRBV6-1 and TRBJ1-5; no firm D call. This CDR3 is 15 amino acids long. Germline V gene lookup returns CDR1 MNHNS and CDR2 SASEGT. V lost 6 bases and J 0 bases, leaving 12 bases between the germline ends. The CDR3 here is CASSLTDYSNQPQHF. Here the CDR3 DNA reads TGTGCCAGCAGCCTAACAGATTATAGCAATCAGCCCCAGCATTTT.

The rearrangement uses TRBV6-1 and TRBJ2-5; 9 nucleotides align to TRBD2. CDR1 and CDR2 (germline): MNHNS, SASEGT. The length of the CDR3 is 16 residues. The trim removed 4 bases at V and 3 bases at J, leaving 9 bases unmatched. The CDR3: CASSGFRGRGEETQYF. The DNA for the CDR3 is TGTGCCAGCAGTGGTTTCCGCGGGAGGGGCGAAGAGACCCAGTACTTC.

The V gene is TRBV19, the J gene TRBJ2-3; a weak D match, TRBD1 (6 bases). Trimming took off 5 bases at V and 4 bases at J, with 13 bases between the two ends. This CDR3 region has 14 residues. The germline V gene has CDR1 LNHDA and CDR2 SQIVND (reference sequence). The CDR3 loop reads CASSWSQGPDTQYF. CDR3 coding DNA: TGTGCCAGTAGTTGGTCGCAGGGGCCAGATACGCAGTATTTT.

The genes are TRBV29-1 and TRBJ2-2; 14 positions agree with TRBD2. CDR1 and CDR2 (germline): SQVTM, ANQGSEA. The CDR3 length is 16 residues. The ends lost 7 bases at V and 6 bases at J; junction bases unmatched: 10. The CDR3: CSGAGTSGRIAGELFF. The CDR3 DNA follows: TGCAGCGGGGCAGGGACTAGCGGGAGAATCGCCGGGGAGCTGTTTTTT.

This clone has just a few counts. The V call is TRBV5-6, the J call TRBJ1-4; D remains ambiguous. CDR1 SGHDT and CDR2 YYEEEE come from the germline V gene. This CDR3 has 16 amino acids. V gave up 0 bases and J gave up 4 bases, with 13 bases separating them. CDR3 in DNA: TGTGCCAGCAGCTTGGCCAATCAGAGGGTTAATGAAAAACTGTTTTTT. Residues: CASSLANQRVNEKLFF. Full variable domain (missing parts from reference TRBV5-6 and TRBJ1-4): DAGVTQSPTHLIKTRGQQVTLRCSPKSGHDTVSWYQQALGQGPQFIFQYYEEEERQRGNFPDRFSGHQFPNYSSELNVNALLLGDSALYLCASSLANQRVNEKLFFGSGTQLSVL.